This TCR beta chain was captured in a study of metastatic and nonmetastatic thyroid tumors (dated by TCRdb to about 2020). Concerning the study at large: For patients with malignant and with benign thyroid disease, the researchers compared repertoires between peripheral blood samples and tumor or nodule tissue samples.

V is pruned by 3 bases and J by 2 bases, leaving 10 bases of the junction without a gene match. Based on the germline V gene, the CDR1 and CDR2 sequences are MGHRA and YSYEKL. Its CDR3 holds 19 amino acids, cysteine through phenylalanine. Only the CDR3 part of the read is kept: 57 bases, read in frame from the first base. This clone was counted ten times or more. There is no known antigen for this receptor. Base qualities were left out, and no much larger clone turns up one base away. The method was PCR. The listed sequencing device is Illumina HiSeq 4000. High-throughput sequencing was used to profile the CDR3 region of the TCR beta-chain in every patient. Per the source publication's procedure: Drawing on CDR3 differences between clinicopathological groups, the researchers built a classifier meant to tell apart patients with distant-metastatic papillary thyroid cancer. Repertoire diversity was assessed with the Shannon index, and tumor-blood repertoire similarity with the Morisita-Horn index. The public reads were run again by TCRdb, first through fastp at Q25 and then through MiXCR, and only productive beta chains were kept. Here the V and J calls rest on TCRdb's processing, not on the authors' analysis. Present in this sample are roughly 65,000 clones, more than 13% of which were seen just once. Approximately 6.1% of the sample belongs to the ten largest clones.

Summary of the overall study and its limitations: TCR beta diversity was reported as significantly higher in malignant tumors than in benign nodules, in both blood and tumor samples.

No treatment had been received by any patient before thyroid surgery. Patient clinical samples collected from about 2012 to 2018 were retrospectively analysed using T-cell receptor beta sequencing. The sample consisted of blood. The TCR sequence derives from a male donor with papillary thyroid cancer or a benign thyroid nodule (not recorded which). Some clones in this sample may be carry-over from other donors' samples. This chain joins TRBV4-1 to TRBJ2-5; a stretch of 15 junction bases matches TRBD2. CDR3 loop: CASSHPGLAGGPGQETQYF. The bases are TGCGCCAGCAGCCACCCAGGACTAGCGGGAGGGCCTGGACAAGAGACCCAGTACTTC.